This paragraph reports one TCR beta chain. The sample belongs to a study of OX40 agonist ivuxolimab in advanced cancers. The protocol was immunoSEQ multiplex PCR, while the TCRdb copy is restricted to in-frame clones and leaves out a portion. This sample has around 75,000 clones, with 80% to 90% found just once. The CDR3 contains 13 residues. Trimming at V came to 7 bases and at J to 5 bases, leaving 6 bases not matched to a gene. Germline values: CDR1 LNHDA, CDR2 SQIVND (reference sequence). Sequences were derived from CD4+ or CD8+ T cells sorted from blood, sampled in a trial of the OX40 agonist ivuxolimab. The receptor comes from an adult with an advanced solid tumor such as melanoma, head and neck, liver or kidney cancer. The chain is built from TRBV19 and TRBJ2-5; TRBD1 matches 8 bases. CDR3 bases: TGTGCCAGTAAACCAGGGGGCGCCGAGACCCAGTACTTC. Its protein product is CASKPGGAETQYF.